The rows below give T cell receptor beta chains drawn from one sample of a study of T cells in Graves' hyperthyroidism and ophthalmopathy. TCRdb redid the calling of the multiplex PCR reads with MiXCR, one entry per CDR3 protein. Of about 110,000 distinct CDR3 sequences in the sample, 16% were seen once. Input material: blood. The receptor source for this set is a woman between 45 and 65 years old with Graves' hyperthyroidism. The CDR3 runs from the conserved cysteine through the conserved F or W. A D gene is named only where the DNA matches it firmly. Rows give clone size only sometimes, using once, few, many, or a class for an expanded clone.

TRBJ1-3	NA	TRBV6-1	many	TGTGCCAGCCGGCAGGCTGTCTCTGGAAACACCATATATTTT	CASRQAVSGNTIYF
TRBJ2-3	NA	TRBV4-1	many	TGCGCCAGCGGCATTGTTGGCACAGATACGCAGTATTTT	CASGIVGTDTQYF
TRBJ2-7	NA	TRBV6-1	many	TGTGCCAGCAGTGACCCGTCACTGATCTCCTACGAGCAGTACTTC	CASSDPSLISYEQYF
TRBJ2-1	NA	TRBV20-1	many	TGCAGTGCCCCCCCCGCCTACAATGAGCAGTTCTTC	CSAPPAYNEQFF
TRBJ2-1	TRBD2	TRBV20-1	once	TGCAGTGCCCCCGGGACCGGGACTAGCGGGCCCCGGGAGCAGTTCTTC	CSAPGTGTSGPREQFF
TRBJ1-1	NA	TRBV27	many	TGTGCCAGCAGCCTACTGGGGTACACTGAAGCTTTCTTT	CASSLLGYTEAFF
TRBJ1-6	NA	TRBV7-2	many	TGTGCCAGCAGCTTTAATCAATCACCCCTCCACTTT	CASSFNQSPLHF
TRBJ2-2	NA	TRBV11-2	many	TGTGCCAGCAGCTTAGGGGCCGAGGTCACCGGGGAGCTGTTTTTT	CASSLGAEVTGELFF
TRBJ2-5	TRBD2	TRBV7-8	many	TGTGCCAGCAGCTCTAGCGGGACCAGGGAGACCCAGTACTTC	CASSSSGTRETQYF
TRBJ1-2	NA	TRBV15	many	TGTGCCACCAGCAGAGAGAATTGGCAGCTCTATGGCTACACCTTC	CATSRENWQLYGYTF
TRBJ2-2	NA	TRBV3-1	many	TGTGCCAGCAGCCGGAGGGGACGGGGAGGCGGGGAGCTGTTTTTT	CASSRRGRGGGELFF
TRBJ1-1	NA	TRBV6-2/TRBV6-3	few	TGTGCCAGCAGTTACACCCGGTCTACTGAAGCTTTCTTT	CASSYTRSTEAFF
TRBJ2-1	NA	TRBV18	few	TGTGCCAGCTCATTCATGCAGGGCCCGGTCAATGAGCAGTTCTTC	CASSFMQGPVNEQFF
TRBJ1-2	TRBD1	TRBV28	many	TGTGCCAGCAGTTTGGGGGACAGTTTCTATGGCTACACCTTC	CASSLGDSFYGYTF
TRBJ2-5	NA	TRBV6-1	few	TGTGCCAGCAGTGAAAGAGTCCCCCAAGAGACCCAGTACTTC	CASSERVPQETQYF
TRBJ2-2	TRBD2	TRBV7-3	many	TGTGCCAGCAGCTTGGTAGCGGGAGTCACCGGGGAGCTGTTTTTT	CASSLVAGVTGELFF
TRBJ1-1	NA	TRBV20-1	many	TGCAGTGCTAACTCAAATACTAACACTGAAGCTTTCTTT	CSANSNTNTEAFF
TRBJ2-2	NA	TRBV4-2	NA	TGTGCCAGCAGCCAAGGTGGCGGGGCCGGGGAGCTGTTTTTT	CASSQGGGAGELFF
TRBJ2-4	NA	TRBV28	few	TGTGCCAGCAGACCTTATCCGGGCCTAGCCAAAAACATTCAGTACTTC	CASRPYPGLAKNIQYF
TRBJ2-3	NA	TRBV30	many	TGTGCCTGGAGTGAAGGACGGGTGTCGTCAGATACGCAGTATTTT	CAWSEGRVSSDTQYF
TRBJ2-1	NA	TRBV13	many	TGTGCCAGCAGCTCACTCGGTAGTGAACTGTTCTTC	CASSSLGSELFF
TRBJ2-5	TRBD2	TRBV12-3/TRBV12-4	once	TGTGCCAGCAGTTTAGCGCGGGGGGGACGGGAGACCCAGTACTTC	CASSLARGGRETQYF
TRBJ2-1	TRBD2	TRBV5-1	many	TGCGCCAGCAGCAAAATAGCGGGAGTGGAGAATGAGCAGTTCTTC	CASSKIAGVENEQFF
TRBJ1-4	NA	TRBV19	many	TGTGCCAGTAGACAGTCAACTAATGAAAAACTGTTTTTT	CASRQSTNEKLFF
TRBJ1-2	TRBD1	TRBV6-1	many	TGTGCCAGCAGTGAAGACGGACAGGGGGTTCACGGCTACACCTTC	CASSEDGQGVHGYTF
TRBJ2-1	TRBD2	TRBV10-1	many	TGCGCCAGCAGTGAAATAGCGGGCACTGCATCCTACAATGAGCAGTTCTTC	CASSEIAGTASYNEQFF
TRBJ1-2	NA	TRBV18	many	TGTGCCAGCTCTCAGGACACGGTATATGGCTACACCTTC	CASSQDTVYGYTF
TRBJ1-1	NA	TRBV6-5	many	TGTGCCAGCAGTTACTCGTCAAATCAGGGTGAAGCTTTCTTT	CASSYSSNQGEAFF
TRBJ2-3	TRBD1	TRBV24-1	many	TGTGCCACCAGTGATAACCGGGACAGGGTAACAGATACGCAGTATTTT	CATSDNRDRVTDTQYF
TRBJ2-5	NA	TRBV7-9	many	TGTGCCAGCAGCTTAGTCGGGAGCGGGGAGACCCAGTACTTC	CASSLVGSGETQYF
TRBJ1-1	NA	TRBV4-2	many	TGTGCCAGCAGCCCATTTAACGGGGCTGAAGCTTTCTTT	CASSPFNGAEAFF
TRBJ2-1	NA	TRBV16	many	TGTGCCAGCAGCCGGGACAACTACAATGAGCAGTTCTTC	CASSRDNYNEQFF
TRBJ2-3	TRBD2	TRBV24-1	NA	TGTGCCACCAGTGATCAACTGGGACTAGCGGGGGGTACGCAGTATTTT	CATSDQLGLAGGTQYF
TRBJ2-2	NA	TRBV28	many	TGTGCCAGCAGCCAAAGTCGGGGAGGCACCGGGGAGCTGTTTTTT	CASSQSRGGTGELFF
TRBJ1-2	NA	TRBV20-1	many	TGCAGTGCTAGGCCAAACAGGAGGGTGGCTGGCTACACCTTC	CSARPNRRVAGYTF
TRBJ1-1	NA	TRBV10-2	few	TGCGCCAGCAGAGGGGTGAACACTGAAGCTTTCTTT	CASRGVNTEAFF
TRBJ2-7	NA	TRBV7-9	many	TGTGCCAGCAGCTTATCCAGGGCCGAGCAGTACTTC	CASSLSRAEQYF
TRBJ2-2	TRBD1	TRBV28	many	TGTGCCAGCAGTCTATACAGGGGAAACACCGGGGAGCTGTTTTTT	CASSLYRGNTGELFF
TRBJ1-5	NA	TRBV5-4	NA	TGTGCCAGCAGCCCCTTGGGGGCTCAGCCCCAGCATTTT	CASSPLGAQPQHF
TRBJ2-3	TRBD2	TRBV2	many	TGTGCCAGCAGGGGGACTAGTCCAACAGATACGCAGTATTTT	CASRGTSPTDTQYF
TRBJ2-1	NA	TRBV2	many	TGTGCCAGCAGTGCTGGCGCGGTTGAGCAGTTCTTC	CASSAGAVEQFF
TRBJ2-1	TRBD2	TRBV20-1	many	TGCAGTGCTAGCCATACATCTAGCGGGAGTATCGGCAATGAGCAGTTCTTC	CSASHTSSGSIGNEQFF
TRBJ2-2	TRBD2	TRBV25-1	NA	TGTGCCAGCAGTGAAGCCTTAGCGGGAGCCGGGGAGCTGTTTTTT	CASSEALAGAGELFF
TRBJ1-2	NA	TRBV12-1	few	TGTGCCAGCAGCTCAAAAAGGACAGGGATTAATGGCTACACCTTC	CASSSKRTGINGYTF
TRBJ2-2	NA	TRBV12-3/TRBV12-4	many	TGTGCCAGCAGTCGTAGCGGAATCACCGGGGAGCTGTTTTTT	CASSRSGITGELFF
TRBJ2-2	NA	TRBV7-2	NA	TGTGCCAGCAGCTTATCTGCGGGGACCAGGGTAGCCGGGGAGCTGTTTTTT	CASSLSAGTRVAGELFF
TRBJ2-1	TRBD2	TRBV20-1	few	TGCAGTGCTGACCCCGGGGGGGGGACGAATGAGCAGTTCTTC	CSADPGGGTNEQFF
TRBJ2-3	NA	TRBV7-9	many	TGTGCCAGCAGCTTGGGCGGAATCACAGATACGCAGTATTTT	CASSLGGITDTQYF
TRBJ2-7	NA	TRBV20-1	many	TGCAGTGCTAGAGTACCGGCTAGCTCCTACGAGCAGTACTTC	CSARVPASSYEQYF
TRBJ2-5	TRBD1	TRBV28	NA	TGTGCCAGCAGTGGGGGGACAGGGGGCAAAGAGACCCAGTACTTC	CASSGGTGGKETQYF
TRBJ2-3	NA	TRBV2	many	TGTGCCAGCAGTGGTAGGACCACAGATACGCAGTATTTT	CASSGRTTDTQYF
TRBJ2-2	NA	TRBV7-2	NA	TGTGCCAGCAGCATCACCCCAACGGGACTTGGCGGAAACACCGGGGAGCTGTTTTTT	CASSITPTGLGGNTGELFF
TRBJ1-1	NA	TRBV5-8	many	TGTGCCAGCAGCTTTTCCCGGGACGCTTTCTTT	CASSFSRDAFF
TRBJ2-2	TRBD2	TRBV28	NA	TGTGCCAGCAGGGCGGGGGGGAACACCGGGGAGCTGTTTTTT	CASRAGGNTGELFF
TRBJ2-7	NA	TRBV20-1	many	TGCAGTGCTAGAGGCCCCAAGGCCAACGAGCAGTACTTC	CSARGPKANEQYF
TRBJ2-6	NA	TRBV7-2	NA	TGTGCCAGCAGAACAACCGGCCGCTCTGGGGCCAACGTCCTGACTTTC	CASRTTGRSGANVLTF
TRBJ2-2	TRBD2	TRBV19	NA	TGTGCCAGTAGACCCTGGACTAGCGGGAGGTCGAACACCGGGGAGCTGTTTTTT	CASRPWTSGRSNTGELFF
TRBJ1-3	TRBD1	TRBV19	NA	TGTGCCAGTACCCGCGCCTTCCTGACAGGGGGCCACTCTGGAAACACCATATATTTT	CASTRAFLTGGHSGNTIYF
TRBJ1-2	NA	TRBV10-3	many	TGTGCCATCAGTGTAGAGGGTCGGTCCGGTACCTTC	CAISVEGRSGTF
TRBJ2-1	NA	TRBV2	many	TGTGCCAGCAGCCGGGACTCGCCACATGAGCAGTTCTTC	CASSRDSPHEQFF